Listed below are T cell receptor beta chains from one sample, sequenced in a study of CD8+ T cells in alopecia areata. The repertoire was sequenced with immunoSEQ multiplex PCR; TCRdb's copy has only in-frame clones and lacks some. Of 150,000 to 200,000 clones detected, around three fifths appear once; the ten largest clones hold roughly 0.91%. Sequencing used CD4+ T cells sorted from blood, obtained at week 4, from a patient treated with tofacitinib. These receptors all come from a human donor with alopecia areata. CDR3s leave out the opening cysteine and the closing phenylalanine or tryptophan. Fields, in order: CDR3 protein, J gene, V gene.

SVEARSGGTEAF	TRBJ1-1	TRBV29-1
AWSPLGGLNYGYT	TRBJ1-2	TRBV30
ASSRTEGAGFYNEQF	TRBJ2-1	TRBV4-1
AWVRDRRNTEAF	TRBJ1-1	TRBV30
ASSIVQGATHEQY	TRBJ2-7	TRBV19
AWKQGGSNQPQH	TRBJ1-5	TRBV30
ASTGRGSTDTQY	TRBJ2-3	TRBV25-1
ASSERYEQY	TRBJ2-7	TRBV25-1
ASSFWDRQETQY	TRBJ2-5	TRBV11-2
ASSRDPGPTDTQY	TRBJ2-3	TRBV7-3
ASTLASRAEAF	TRBJ1-1	TRBV19
ASSPAGGLGQY	TRBJ2-7	TRBV4-1
ASDRGSTGANVLT	TRBJ2-6	TRBV30
ASSDWNTEAF	TRBJ1-1	TRBV10-2
SPRRGTEAF	TRBJ1-1	TRBV29-1
SVGGRGELF	TRBJ2-2	TRBV29-1
ASSPGRDTDTQY	TRBJ2-3	TRBV18
AWRVRDNQPQH	TRBJ1-5	TRBV30
ASSVGGTGGEQY	TRBJ2-7	TRBV9
ASTRGQDTGELF	TRBJ2-2	TRBV6-5
AWKKTGTLIHPLH	TRBJ1-6	TRBV30
ASSLGEGLNRDTQY	TRBJ2-3	TRBV7-2
ASSLAVTAYTEAF	TRBJ1-1	TRBV7-2
ASSQAPTGRNSPLH	TRBJ1-6	TRBV4-2